These 22 T cell receptor beta chains came from one sample sequenced in a study of radiotherapy plus CTLA-4 blockade in lung cancer. Assay used: immunoSEQ multiplex PCR; TCRdb lists only in-frame clones, some missing. The sample includes 45,000 to 75,000 clones, 77% seen only once; the top ten take approximately 4.3%. The sample was peripheral blood, taken from a patient treated with radiotherapy plus ipilimumab. The receptors originated from a human donor with non-small cell lung cancer who had a partial response to radiotherapy plus ipilimumab.

The chain links TRBV6-5 to TRBJ2-1, with 8 positions matching TRBD1. V lost 5 bases to trimming and J lost 9 bases; unmatched junction nucleotides: 6. Germline V gene sequence: CDR1 MNHEY, CDR2 SVGAGI. CDR3 length: 13 residues. CDR3 in amino acids: CASSPKTGGEQFF. CDR3 in DNA: TGTGCCAGCAGTCCGAAAACAGGGGGTGAGCAGTTCTTC.

The chain combines TRBV5-1 with TRBJ2-1, with a possible D match to TRBD2 (6 bases). From germline, CDR1 is SGHRS and CDR2 YFSETQ. Between the trimmed V and J ends, which lost 5 bases and 0 bases, there was a span of 15 bases. CDR3 length: 16 residues. CDR3 in amino acids: CASREAAGSSYNEQFF. The CDR3 bases are TGCGCCAGCAGAGAGGCTGCGGGAAGCTCCTACAATGAGCAGTTCTTC.

V usage is TRBV25-1 and J usage is TRBJ2-2, with 12 bases matching TRBD2. V lost 6 bases to trimming and J lost 3 bases; unmatched junction nucleotides: 11. There are 18 residues in the CDR3. The germline V gene encodes CDR1 MGHDK and CDR2 SYGVNS. The CDR3 is CASRMTSGGRIDTGELFF. In DNA form, the CDR3 reads TGTGCCAGCAGAATGACTAGCGGGGGCCGAATAGACACCGGGGAGCTGTTTTTT.

The V gene is TRBV10-3, the J gene TRBJ2-7; 8 bases line up with TRBD2. This CDR3 spans 15 amino acids. V lost 3 bases and J lost 3; bases outside the gene matches: 7. CDR1 ENHRY and CDR2 SYGVKD come from the germline V gene. The CDR3 region has the DNA TGTGCCATCAGTGACCCGGGACTAGTGAGCTACGAGCAGTACTTC. Its translation is CAISDPGLVSYEQYF.

The chain is built from TRBV7-8 and TRBJ2-5, with TRBD2 matching 11 bases. With 1 base clipped from V and 5 bases from J, the junction kept 6 bases outside the gene matches. The CDR3 covers 16 residues. Germline values: CDR1 SGHVS, CDR2 FQNEAQ. The CDR3 here is CASSLVPSGGRETQYF. The CDR3, as DNA: TGTGCCAGCAGCTTAGTCCCTAGCGGGGGGAGGGAGACCCAGTACTTC.

The V call is TRBV2, the J call TRBJ2-3, with a weak D call TRBD2 (6 bases). With 9 bases removed from V and 0 bases from J, the gap between germline ends came to 10 bases. Germline CDR1 SNHLY, CDR2 FYNNEI. The CDR3 length is 13 residues. CDR3 residues: CARGGTSTDTQYF. The DNA for the CDR3 is TGTGCCAGGGGGGGTACTAGCACAGATACGCAGTATTTT.

CDR3 bases: TGTGCCAGCATTCGGCAGGTTGACTACGAGCAGTACTTC. It codes for CASIRQVDYEQYF. V usage is TRBV6-1 and J usage is TRBJ2-7; the D is unclear. This CDR3 contains 13 residues. The germline V gene has CDR1 MNHNS and CDR2 SASEGT. V dropped 7 bases and J dropped 3 bases, with 13 bases sitting between them.

The gene calls are TRBV11-2 and TRBJ2-7; TRBD2 might be the D (5 bases). Trimming removed 3 bases from V and 7 bases from J, with 16 bases in between. CDR3 length equals 14 residues. Germline CDR1 and CDR2: SGHAT and FQNNGV. The DNA for the CDR3 is TGTGCCAGCAGCTTCGCGGGCCTTATGAGGGAGCAGTACTTC. Its protein product is CASSFAGLMREQYF.

The V call is TRBV27, the J call TRBJ1-5, with D perhaps matching TRBD1 (5 bases). This CDR3 is built from 14 residues. CDR1 MNHEY and CDR2 SMNVEV come from the germline V gene (reference sequence). V lost 2 bases to trimming and J lost 4 bases, with 9 bases between them. DNA for the CDR3: TGTGCCAGCAGTTTACAGGGAACAAATCAGCCCCAGCATTTT. Its protein is CASSLQGTNQPQHF.

CDR3: CASARDYYNEQFF. As DNA, the CDR3 is TGTGCCAGTGCTCGGGACTACTACAATGAGCAGTTCTTC. J is TRBJ2-1 and V is TRBV19; 7 positions agree with TRBD2. Trimming cost V 8 bases and J 3 bases; bases outside gene matches: 4. The CDR3 is 13 residues long. The germline V gene encodes CDR1 LNHDA and CDR2 SQIVND (reference sequence).

J is TRBJ1-2 and V is TRBV9; perhaps TRBD1 as D (6 bases). This CDR3 spans 15 amino acids. Trimming took 3 bases from V and 0 from J, leaving 12 bases between them. Germline V lookup: CDR1 SGDLS, CDR2 YYNGEE. The CDR3 sequence: CASSDRDTANYGYTF. DNA for the CDR3: TGTGCCAGCAGCGACCGGGACACTGCTAACTATGGCTACACCTTC.

The chain carries TRBV5-4 and TRBJ2-3; a possible D gene is TRBD2 (6 bases). Germline V gene lookup returns CDR1 SGHNT and CDR2 YYREEE (reference sequence). The CDR3 is made up of 15 amino acids. The V and J ends lost 4 bases and 3 bases respectively, with 15 bases between them. In nucleotides, the CDR3 is TGTGCCAGCAGCGGAGCGGGCCGTAATACAGATACGCAGTATTTT. Its protein is CASSGAGRNTDTQYF.

The chain links TRBV5-8 to TRBJ2-7; 8 bases match TRBD1. V lost 5 bases to trimming and J lost 5 bases; unmatched junction nucleotides: 9. Per germline, CDR1 SGHTS and CDR2 YDEGEE. The CDR3 consists of 14 residues. The CDR3 nucleotides read TGTGCCAGCAGATCCAGGGGGCGCGTGGACGAGCAGTACTTC. This gives the protein CASRSRGRVDEQYF.

The chain uses TRBV9 and TRBJ2-5; 11 nucleotides match TRBD1. The ends lost 0 bases at V and 1 base at J; junction bases unmatched: 2. Per germline, CDR1 SGDLS and CDR2 YYNGEE. The CDR3 length is 16 residues. CDR3: CASSVGDRGFQETQYF. In nucleotides, the CDR3 is TGTGCCAGCAGCGTAGGGGACAGGGGGTTCCAAGAGACCCAGTACTTC.

J is TRBJ2-7 and V is TRBV23-1, with TRBD1 matching 9 bases. TRBV23-1 is designated an ORF whose function remains uncertain. The CDR3 sequence is 15 residues long. The J segment lost 3 bases and the V segment lost 0 bases, leaving 3 bases of the junction unmatched. CDR3: CASSQSRDRDYEQYF. CDR3 coding DNA: TGCGCCAGCAGTCAATCTAGGGACAGGGACTACGAGCAGTACTTC.

This clone was seen a handful of times. CDR3 sequence reads: CASSPPTDSYNEQFF. The CDR3 bases are TGCGCCAGCAGCCCGCCGACAGACTCCTACAATGAGCAGTTCTTC. The chain carries TRBV5-1 and TRBJ2-1, with D possibly being TRBD1 (5 bases). The CDR3 runs 15 residues. CDR1 and CDR2 (germline): SGHRS, YFSETQ. V was trimmed by 4 bases and J by 0 bases, leaving 11 bases between them.

This chain links TRBV5-1 with TRBJ1-3, with D hard to call. The CDR3 sequence is 15 residues long. The V end was cut by 0 bases, the J end by 2 bases, with 9 bases between. Germline CDR1 reads SGHRS; CDR2 reads YFSETQ. In DNA, the CDR3 is TGCGCCAGCAGCTTGGCGGGGAGTGCTGGAAACACCATATATTTT. The encoded protein is CASSLAGSAGNTIYF.

V usage is TRBV9 and J usage is TRBJ2-3; D uncertain. The germline V gene has CDR1 SGDLS and CDR2 YYNGEE. CDR3 length equals 15 residues. The V and J ends lost 0 bases and 0 bases respectively, with 8 bases between them. The CDR3 here is CASSVGGPSTDTQYF. CDR3 coding DNA: TGTGCCAGCAGCGTAGGCGGCCCTAGCACAGATACGCAGTATTTT.

This clone was recorded a few times. As DNA, the CDR3 is TGTGCCAGCAGCTTAGATCGGGGCACCGGGGAGCTGTTTTTT. Amino acids: CASSLDRGTGELFF. The rearrangement uses TRBV13 and TRBJ2-2; maybe TRBD2 (5 bases). The CDR3 is made up of 14 amino acids. Trimming left V 1 base short and J 4 bases short, with 7 bases between. CDR1 PRHDT and CDR2 FYEKMQ come from the germline V gene (reference sequence).

A single count supports this clone. This chain connects TRBV25-1 to TRBJ2-1; D not certain. This CDR3 has 15 amino acids. CDR1 is MGHDK and CDR2 is SYGVNS in the germline V gene. V gave up 3 bases and J gave up 2 bases, with 11 bases separating them. The CDR3 here is CASSDSSIPYNEQFF. The CDR3 DNA reads as TGTGCCAGCAGTGATTCTTCTATACCCTACAATGAGCAGTTCTTC. The full variable domain, completed using reference TRBV25-1 and TRBJ2-1, is EADIYQTPRYLVIGTGKKITLECSQTMGHDKMYWYQQDPGMELHLIHYSYGVNSTEKGDLSSESTVSRIRTEHFPLTLESARPSHTSQYLCASSDSSIPYNEQFFGPGTRLTVL.

This clone turned up a few times. The rearrangement links TRBV29-1 to TRBJ1-1; D ambiguous. The germline V and J ends were trimmed by 8 bases and 5 bases, with 18 bases remaining between them. The CDR3 spans 13 residues. Per the germline V gene, CDR1 is SQVTM and CDR2 is ANQGSEA. The CDR3 nucleotides are TGCAGCCTCTCGACTAAGTCAGGAACTGAAGCTTTCTTT. Amino acids: CSLSTKSGTEAFF.

This clone was observed once. The chain employs TRBV6-5 and TRBJ1-2; the D is unclear. The CDR3 runs 15 residues. Germline loops: CDR1 MNHEY, CDR2 SVGAGI. V dropped 0 bases and J dropped 6 bases, with 14 bases sitting between them. The CDR3 bases are TGTGCCAGCAGTTACTCGAAGAACGGGCGGGATGGCTACACCTTC. Protein: CASSYSKNGRDGYTF.